The clone carrying this T cell receptor beta chain is termed medium-sized. Its antigen is still unknown. CDR1 and CDR2 from the germline V gene are LGHNA and YNFKEQ. V was clipped by 2 bases and J by 6 bases; unmatched bases: 12. CDR3 length equals 16 residues. The data belong to a study of Tregs in tolerant kidney transplant recipients. Study details: Sorting used antibodies to exclude donor cells. Regarding the study as a whole: Tregs expanded with activated donor B cells seemed most donor-specific.

The data were produced by immunoSEQ multiplex PCR, yet TCRdb's version contains in-frame clones alone and is incomplete. The sample includes 1,500 to 2,000 clones, about 43% seen only once; the top ten take 20% to 25%. The J gene is TRBJ1-2, the V gene TRBV4-2, with 7 bases fitting TRBD1. The clonotype comes from a human donor in good health. Sequenced: Tregs from blood cultured with allogeneic cells. In nucleotides, the CDR3 is TGTGCCAGCAGCCAACCATTATCACGGACAGGAGATGGCTACACCTTC. Translation: CASSQPLSRTGDGYTF.